The source of this T cell receptor (beta chain) is a study of cytomegalovirus exposure and HLA in healthy donors. The germline CDR1 and CDR2 sequences are MNHEY and SMNVEV (reference sequence). Trimming stripped 7 bases from V and 6 bases from J, with 13 bases between. The CDR3 loop spans 13 amino acids. PCR primers comprised 60 Vbeta and 13 Jbeta primers. Some clones are missing from TCRdb's copy, which holds only in-frame ones; the method was immunoSEQ multiplex PCR. Of around 220,000 clones listed, 60% to 85% are singletons. The gene calls are TRBV27 and TRBJ1-3; no clear D gene. The TCR was taken from a man in his forties in good health and CMV-seronegative. The sample was PBMCs. For the CDR3, the DNA is TGTGCCAGCATCCCGGGAGTTGAAAACACCATATATTTT. The encoded protein is CASIPGVENTIYF.